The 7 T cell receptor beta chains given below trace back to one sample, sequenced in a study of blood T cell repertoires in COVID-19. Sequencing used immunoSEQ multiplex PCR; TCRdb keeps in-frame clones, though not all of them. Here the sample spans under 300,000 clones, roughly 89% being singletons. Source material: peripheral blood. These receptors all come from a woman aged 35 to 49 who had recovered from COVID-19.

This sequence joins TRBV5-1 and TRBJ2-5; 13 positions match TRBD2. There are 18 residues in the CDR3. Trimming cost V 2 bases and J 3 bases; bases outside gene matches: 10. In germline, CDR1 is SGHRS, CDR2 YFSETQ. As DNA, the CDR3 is TGCGCCAGCAGCTTCTCTGTCACTAGCGGGGGGGCAAAAGAGACCCAGTACTTC. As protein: CASSFSVTSGGAKETQYF.

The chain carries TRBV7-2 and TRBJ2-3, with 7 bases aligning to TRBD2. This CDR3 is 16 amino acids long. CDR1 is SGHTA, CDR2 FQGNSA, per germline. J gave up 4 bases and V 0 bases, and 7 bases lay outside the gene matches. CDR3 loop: CASSLASSGTPDTQYF. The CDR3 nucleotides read TGTGCCAGCAGCTTAGCGTCTAGCGGAACCCCAGATACGCAGTATTTT.

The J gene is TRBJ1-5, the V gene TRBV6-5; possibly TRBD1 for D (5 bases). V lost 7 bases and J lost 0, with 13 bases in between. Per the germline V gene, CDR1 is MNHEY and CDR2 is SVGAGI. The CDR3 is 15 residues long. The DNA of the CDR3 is TGTGCCAGCAAAGGACAACCATATAGCAATCAGCCCCAGCATTTT. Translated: CASKGQPYSNQPQHF.

The CDR3 bases are TGCGCCAGCAGCTTTAGCGGGGCGGTGGGCACAGATACGCAGTATTTT. Its protein is CASSFSGAVGTDTQYF. The chain links TRBV5-1 to TRBJ2-3; 8 bases agree with TRBD2. Germline lookup yields CDR1 SGHRS and CDR2 YFSETQ. This CDR3 region has 16 residues. V trimming: 2 bases; J trimming: 1 base; junction bases outside the gene matches: 6.

DNA of the CDR3: TGTGCCAGCAGCTTATGGCAGGGCTATGGCTACACCTTC. Amino acid sequence: CASSLWQGYGYTF. The V and J genes are TRBV11-2 and TRBJ1-2; D possibly corresponds to TRBD1 (5 bases). This CDR3 is 13 amino acids long. V dropped 2 bases and J dropped 4 bases, with 8 bases sitting between them. Germline-derived CDR1 and CDR2 are SGHAT and FQNNGV.

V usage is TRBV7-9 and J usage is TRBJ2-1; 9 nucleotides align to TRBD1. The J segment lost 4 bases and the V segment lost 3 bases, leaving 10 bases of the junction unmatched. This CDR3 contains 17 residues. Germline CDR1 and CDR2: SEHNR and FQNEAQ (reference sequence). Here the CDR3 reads CASSLKPDRGRYNEQFF. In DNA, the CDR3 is TGTGCCAGCAGCTTGAAGCCGGACAGGGGTAGGTACAATGAGCAGTTCTTC.

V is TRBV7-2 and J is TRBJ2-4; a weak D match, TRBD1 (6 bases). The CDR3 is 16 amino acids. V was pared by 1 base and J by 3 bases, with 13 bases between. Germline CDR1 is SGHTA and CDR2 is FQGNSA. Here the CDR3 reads CASSLEVADSKNIQYF. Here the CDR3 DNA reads TGTGCCAGCAGCTTAGAAGTGGCGGACAGCAAAAACATTCAGTACTTC.